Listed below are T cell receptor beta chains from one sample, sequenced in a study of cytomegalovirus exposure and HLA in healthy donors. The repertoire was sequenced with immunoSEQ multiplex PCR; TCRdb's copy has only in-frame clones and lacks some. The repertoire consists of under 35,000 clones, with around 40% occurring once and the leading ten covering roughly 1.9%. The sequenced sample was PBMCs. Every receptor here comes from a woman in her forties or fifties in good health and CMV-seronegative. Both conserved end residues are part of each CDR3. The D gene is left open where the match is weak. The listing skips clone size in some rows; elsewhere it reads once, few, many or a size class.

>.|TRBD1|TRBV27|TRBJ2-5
TGTGCCAGCAGTTTAATCGGGACAGGGGTCCGGGAGACCCAGTACTTC
CASSLIGTGVRETQYF
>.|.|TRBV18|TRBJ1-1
TGTGCCAGCTCACCCGGTGTGAACACTGAAGCTTTCTTT
CASSPGVNTEAFF
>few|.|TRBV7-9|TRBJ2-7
TGTGCCAGCAGCGCGGGACAGATTCCCTACGAGCAGTACTTC
CASSAGQIPYEQYF
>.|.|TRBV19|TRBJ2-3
TGTGCCAGTAGTATAGATCGGGCGAGGGCAAGTACAGATACGCAGTATTTT
CASSIDRARASTDTQYF
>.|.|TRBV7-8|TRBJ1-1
TGTGCCAGCAGCTCCATGGCCACTGAAGCTTTCTTT
CASSSMATEAFF
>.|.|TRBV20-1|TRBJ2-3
TGCAGTTCTCGGCGGGACGCCACGCAGTATTTT
CSSRRDATQYF
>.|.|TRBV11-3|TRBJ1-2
TGTGCCAGCAGCTTTTGCCCAGGGGAAAACTATGGCTACACCTTC
CASSFCPGENYGYTF
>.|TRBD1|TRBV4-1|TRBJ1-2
TGCGCCAGCAGCCAAGATCGGGTGTGGACAGGGGGTAACTATGGCTACACCTTC
CASSQDRVWTGGNYGYTF
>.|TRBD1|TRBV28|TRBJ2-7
TGTGCCAGCAGTTCCACAGGGGGATTCGCCTACGAGCAGTACTTC
CASSSTGGFAYEQYF
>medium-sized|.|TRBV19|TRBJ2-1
TGTGCCAGTAGTATCGATGGGGCAGGGGCCAACAATGAGCAGTTCTTC
CASSIDGAGANNEQFF
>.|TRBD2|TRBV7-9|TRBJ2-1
TGTGCCAGCAGCCACACTAGCGGGTTGGCCAATGAGCAGTTCTTC
CASSHTSGLANEQFF
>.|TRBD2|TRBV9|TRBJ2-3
TGTGCCAGCAGCGTAGAACGTCTAGCGGGGTTTACAGATACGCAGTATTTT
CASSVERLAGFTDTQYF
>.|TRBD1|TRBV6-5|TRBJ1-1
TGTGCCAGCAGTTACGCGGGACAGGGCGACACTGAAGCTTTCTTT
CASSYAGQGDTEAFF
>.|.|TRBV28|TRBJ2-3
TGTGCCAGCACCCTTTCGGGGAGCACAGATACGCAGTATTTT
CASTLSGSTDTQYF
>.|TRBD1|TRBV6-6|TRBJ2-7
TGTGCCAGCAGCATAGGACAGGGGGCTTACGAGCAGTACTTC
CASSIGQGAYEQYF
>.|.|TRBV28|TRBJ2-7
TGTGCCAGCAGTTTATGGGGGGCGGGACAGACCATGAGGTACGAGCAGTACTTC
CASSLWGAGQTMRYEQYF
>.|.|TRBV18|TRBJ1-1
TGTGCCAGCTCCCAAGTGACAGGTTTGATTGAAGCTTTCTTT
CASSQVTGLIEAFF
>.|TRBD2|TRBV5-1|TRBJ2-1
TGCGCCAGCAGCTTGGATACTAGCGGGAATGAGCAGTTCTTC
CASSLDTSGNEQFF
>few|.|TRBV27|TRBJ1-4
TGTGCCAGCAAACCAGGGCGCACTAATGAAAAACTGTTTTTT
CASKPGRTNEKLFF
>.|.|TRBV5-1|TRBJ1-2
TGCGCCAGCAGCTTGGAGCTGGGGCAGGACTATGGCTACACCTTC
CASSLELGQDYGYTF
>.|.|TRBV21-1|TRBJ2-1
TGTGCCAGCAGCAAAACGGAAATTAGCGGGAGGGTACCCTACAATGAGCAGTTCTTC
CASSKTEISGRVPYNEQFF
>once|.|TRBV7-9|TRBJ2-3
TGTGCCAGCAGCCCGTGGGGGAGGAGCACAGATACGCAGTATTTT
CASSPWGRSTDTQYF
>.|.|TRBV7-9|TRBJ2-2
TGTGCCAGCAGCTTAGTAGTTCCCGGGGAGCTGTTTTTT
CASSLVVPGELFF
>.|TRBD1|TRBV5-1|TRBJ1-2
TGCGCCAGCAGCCCACCGGGACAGGGGGCCTATGGCTACACCTTC
CASSPPGQGAYGYTF
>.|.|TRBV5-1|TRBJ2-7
TGCGCCAGCAGCTTGGTAGTACGGTCCTACGAGCAGTACTTC
CASSLVVRSYEQYF
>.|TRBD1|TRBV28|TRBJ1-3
TGTGCCAGCAGTTCTCCGGGACAGGGAAACACCATATATTTT
CASSSPGQGNTIYF
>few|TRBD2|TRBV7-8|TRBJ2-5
TGTGCCAGCAGCGCCCTCGGCGGGGGGGCCGTAGAGACCCAGTACTTC
CASSALGGGAVETQYF
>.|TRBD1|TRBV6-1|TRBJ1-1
TGTGCCAGCACCAGGGGGAGCGGAGGGGACACTGAAGCTTTCTTT
CASTRGSGGDTEAFF
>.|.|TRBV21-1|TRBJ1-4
TGTGCCAGCAGCGCTCAGGCGATTAATGAAAAACTGTTTTTT
CASSAQAINEKLFF
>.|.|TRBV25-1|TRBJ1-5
TGTGCCAGCAGTGAATACAGGGCCGATCAGCCCCAGCATTTT
CASSEYRADQPQHF
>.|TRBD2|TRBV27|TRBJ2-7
TGTGCCAGCAGCCCCTATCAACACCGGACTAGCGGGAGACGAGATTCGGGCGAGCAGTACTTC
CASSPYQHRTSGRRDSGEQYF
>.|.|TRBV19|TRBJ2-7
TGTGCCAGTAGTATAGAAAGGGGCCGAACCCACGAGCAGTACTTC
CASSIERGRTHEQYF
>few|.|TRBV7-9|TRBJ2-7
TGTGCCAGCAGCTCTATCACCCTGTACGAGCAGTACTTC
CASSSITLYEQYF
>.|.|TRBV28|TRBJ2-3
TGTGCCAGCAGTCCCCCCCCCGGGGGCACAGATACGCAGTATTTT
CASSPPPGGTDTQYF
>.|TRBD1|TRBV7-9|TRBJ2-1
TGTGCCAGCAGCTTAGGGACCCACAGGGGGCGGGTTGGCAATGAGCAGTTCTTC
CASSLGTHRGRVGNEQFF
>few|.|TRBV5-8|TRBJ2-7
TGTGCCAGCAGCCCACAGGGAGCGGTAGGGGCCTACGAGCAGTACTTC
CASSPQGAVGAYEQYF
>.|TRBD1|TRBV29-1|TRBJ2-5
TGCAGCGGCAACTATTACAGGGGGCAAGAGACCCAGTACTTC
CSGNYYRGQETQYF
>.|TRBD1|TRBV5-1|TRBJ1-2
TGCGCCAGCAGCTTGGGACAGGGAATACACTATGGCTACACCTTC
CASSLGQGIHYGYTF
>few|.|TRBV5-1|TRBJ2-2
TGCGCCAGCAGCGGGGGGGCTAGCCGACCGGGGGAGCTGTTTTTT
CASSGGASRPGELFF
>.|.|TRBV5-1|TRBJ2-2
TGCGCCAGCAGCTTGGCGTCCGTAGGAGGGCTAGCGTACACCGGGGAGCTGTTTTTT
CASSLASVGGLAYTGELFF
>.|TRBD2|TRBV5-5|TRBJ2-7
TGTGCCAGCAGCTATAGCGGGGGAAACTCCCTCGAGCAGTACTTC
CASSYSGGNSLEQYF
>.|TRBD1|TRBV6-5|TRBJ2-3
TGTGCCAGCAGTTACTCGGGACAGAGTAGCACAGATACGCAGTATTTT
CASSYSGQSSTDTQYF
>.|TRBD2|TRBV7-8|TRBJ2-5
TGTGCCAGCAGCTTTAGCGGGAGCGAGACCCAGTACTTC
CASSFSGSETQYF
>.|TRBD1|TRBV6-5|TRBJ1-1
TGTGCCAGCAGTTGGACCGACAGGGGGTCCAACACTGAAGCTTTCTTT
CASSWTDRGSNTEAFF
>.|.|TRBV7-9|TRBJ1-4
TGTTCCAGCAGCTTAGGGGGGGGAGCAACTAATGAAAAACTGTTTTTT
CSSSLGGGATNEKLFF
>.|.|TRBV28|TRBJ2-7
TGTGCCAGCAGCCCCGAGGGCAGACCGAACCTGTACGAGCAGTACTTC
CASSPEGRPNLYEQYF
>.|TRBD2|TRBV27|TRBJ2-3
TGTGCCAGCAGTTTAGGTCGCGGGAGCGTAGATACGCAGTATTTT
CASSLGRGSVDTQYF
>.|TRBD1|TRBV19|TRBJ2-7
TGTGCCAGCCGGACAGGGGAAAGCTACGAGCAGTACTTC
CASRTGESYEQYF
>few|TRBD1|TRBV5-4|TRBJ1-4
TGTGCCAGCAGCTTGGGTCCGGGACAGGGTACTGAAAAACTGTTTTTT
CASSLGPGQGTEKLFF
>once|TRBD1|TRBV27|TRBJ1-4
TGTGCCAGCAGCGACCTCCAACAGGGGCTTAATGAAAAACTGTTTTTT
CASSDLQQGLNEKLFF